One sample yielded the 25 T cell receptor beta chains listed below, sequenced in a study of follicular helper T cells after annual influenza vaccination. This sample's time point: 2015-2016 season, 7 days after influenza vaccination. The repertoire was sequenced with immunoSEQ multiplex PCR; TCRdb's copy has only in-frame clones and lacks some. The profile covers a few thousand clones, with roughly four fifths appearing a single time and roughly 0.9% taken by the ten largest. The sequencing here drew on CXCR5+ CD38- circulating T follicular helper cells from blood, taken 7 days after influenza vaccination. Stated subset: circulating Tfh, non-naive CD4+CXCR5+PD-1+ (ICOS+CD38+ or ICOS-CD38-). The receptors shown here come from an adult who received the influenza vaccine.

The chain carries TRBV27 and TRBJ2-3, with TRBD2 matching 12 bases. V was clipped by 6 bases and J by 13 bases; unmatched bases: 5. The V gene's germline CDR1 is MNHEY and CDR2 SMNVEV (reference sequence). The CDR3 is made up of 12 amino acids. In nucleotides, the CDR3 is TGTGCCAGCAGGGGACTAGCGGGCAAGGAGTATTTT. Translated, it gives CASRGLAGKEYF.

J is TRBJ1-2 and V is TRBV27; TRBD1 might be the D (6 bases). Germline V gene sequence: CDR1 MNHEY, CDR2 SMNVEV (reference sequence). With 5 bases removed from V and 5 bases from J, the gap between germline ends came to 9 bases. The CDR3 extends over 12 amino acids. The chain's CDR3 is CASSGGGYGYTF. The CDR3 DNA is TGTGCCAGCAGTGGGGGCGGGTATGGCTACACCTTC.

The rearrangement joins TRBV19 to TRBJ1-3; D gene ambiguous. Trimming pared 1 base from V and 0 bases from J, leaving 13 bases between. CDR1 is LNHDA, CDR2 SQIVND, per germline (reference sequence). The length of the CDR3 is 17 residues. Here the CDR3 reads CASSIAAGRLSGNTIYF. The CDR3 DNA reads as TGTGCCAGTAGTATAGCTGCCGGCCGACTCTCTGGAAACACCATATATTTT.

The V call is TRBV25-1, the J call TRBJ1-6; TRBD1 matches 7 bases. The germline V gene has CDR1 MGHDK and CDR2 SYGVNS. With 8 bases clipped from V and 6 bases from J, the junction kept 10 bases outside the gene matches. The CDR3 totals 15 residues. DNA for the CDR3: TGTGCCAGCGCCCGAGAGGGGACAGCTAATTCACCCCTCCACTTT. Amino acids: CASAREGTANSPLHF. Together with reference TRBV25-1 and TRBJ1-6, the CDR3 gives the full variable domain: EADIYQTPRYLVIGTGKKITLECSQTMGHDKMYWYQQDPGMELHLIHYSYGVNSTEKGDLSSESTVSRIRTEHFPLTLESARPSHTSQYLCASAREGTANSPLHFGNGTRLTVT.

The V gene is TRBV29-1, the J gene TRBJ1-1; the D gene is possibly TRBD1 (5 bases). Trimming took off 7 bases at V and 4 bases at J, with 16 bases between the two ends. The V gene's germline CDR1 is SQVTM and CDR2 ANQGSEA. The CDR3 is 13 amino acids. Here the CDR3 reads CSAQGVRSTEAFF. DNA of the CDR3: TGCAGCGCTCAAGGGGTTCGGAGCACTGAAGCTTTCTTT.

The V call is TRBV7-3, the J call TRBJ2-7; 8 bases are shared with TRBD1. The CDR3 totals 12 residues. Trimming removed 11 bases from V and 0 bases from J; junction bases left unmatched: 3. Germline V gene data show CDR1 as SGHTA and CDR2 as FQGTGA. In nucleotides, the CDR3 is TGTGCCCGAGGACAGGGCTCCTACGAGCAGTACTTC. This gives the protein CARGQGSYEQYF.

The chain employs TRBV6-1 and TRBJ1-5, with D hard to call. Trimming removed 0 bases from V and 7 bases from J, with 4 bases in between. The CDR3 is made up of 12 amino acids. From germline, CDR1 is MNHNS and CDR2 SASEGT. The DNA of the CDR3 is TGTGCCAGCAGTGAAGCGGGCCAGCCCCAGCATTTT. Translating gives CASSEAGQPQHF.

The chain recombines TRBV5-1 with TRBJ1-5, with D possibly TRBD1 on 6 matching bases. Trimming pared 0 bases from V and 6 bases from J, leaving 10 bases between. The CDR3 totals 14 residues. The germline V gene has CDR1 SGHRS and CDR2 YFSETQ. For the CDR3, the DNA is TGCGCCAGCAGCTTGGGGCAGGGGACTCAGCCCCAGCATTTT. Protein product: CASSLGQGTQPQHF.

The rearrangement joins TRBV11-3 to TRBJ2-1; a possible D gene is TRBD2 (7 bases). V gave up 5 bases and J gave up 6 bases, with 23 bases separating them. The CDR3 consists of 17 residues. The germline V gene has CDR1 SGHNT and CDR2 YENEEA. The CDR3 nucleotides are TGTGCCAGCAGCGCGGTGTCTAGCGGAGGGGGGGCCAATGAGCAGTTCTTC. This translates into CASSAVSSGGGANEQFF.

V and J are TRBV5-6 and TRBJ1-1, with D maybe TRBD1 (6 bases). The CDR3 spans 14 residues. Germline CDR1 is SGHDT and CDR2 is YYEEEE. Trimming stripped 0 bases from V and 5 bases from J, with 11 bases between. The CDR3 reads CASSLEGVWTEAFF. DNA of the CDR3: TGTGCCAGCAGCTTGGAGGGGGTTTGGACTGAAGCTTTCTTT.

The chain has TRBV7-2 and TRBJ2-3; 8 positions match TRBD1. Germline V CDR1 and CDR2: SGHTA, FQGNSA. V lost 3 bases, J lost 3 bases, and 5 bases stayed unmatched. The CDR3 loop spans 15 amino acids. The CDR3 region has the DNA TGTGCCAGCAGCTTTACCGGACAGGGAACAGATACGCAGTATTTT. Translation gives CASSFTGQGTDTQYF.

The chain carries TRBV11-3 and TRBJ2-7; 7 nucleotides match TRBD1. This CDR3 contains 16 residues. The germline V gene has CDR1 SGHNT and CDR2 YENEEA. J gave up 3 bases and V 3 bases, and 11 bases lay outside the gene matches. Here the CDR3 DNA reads TGTGCCAGCAGCTTGGAGACAGGGAGTGGGAACTACGAGCAGTACTTC. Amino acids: CASSLETGSGNYEQYF.

DNA of the CDR3: TGTGCCTGGAGTGTCGGCCTTTATGAAAAACTGTTTTTT. Translated, it gives CAWSVGLYEKLFF. This sequence joins TRBV30 and TRBJ1-4; D unresolved. Looked up from germline, CDR1 is GTSNPN and CDR2 is SVGIG (reference sequence). V was clipped by 0 bases and J by 6 bases, with 8 bases between them. The CDR3 is 13 amino acids.

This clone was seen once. CDR3 amino acids: CASSYTSQGYGYTF. For the CDR3, the DNA is TGTGCCAGCAGTTACACGTCTCAGGGGTATGGCTACACCTTC. The J gene is TRBJ1-2, the V gene TRBV6-5, with D maybe TRBD1 (6 bases). With 2 bases removed from V and 5 bases from J, the gap between germline ends came to 12 bases. The CDR3 loop spans 14 amino acids. The germline V gene has CDR1 MNHEY and CDR2 SVGAGI.

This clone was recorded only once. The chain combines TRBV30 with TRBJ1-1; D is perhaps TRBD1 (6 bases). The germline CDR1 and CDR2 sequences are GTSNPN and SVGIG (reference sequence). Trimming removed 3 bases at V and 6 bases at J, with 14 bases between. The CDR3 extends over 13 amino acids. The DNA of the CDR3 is TGTGCCTGGAGCGTCAAACAGGGAGCTGAAGCTTTCTTT. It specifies CAWSVKQGAEAFF.

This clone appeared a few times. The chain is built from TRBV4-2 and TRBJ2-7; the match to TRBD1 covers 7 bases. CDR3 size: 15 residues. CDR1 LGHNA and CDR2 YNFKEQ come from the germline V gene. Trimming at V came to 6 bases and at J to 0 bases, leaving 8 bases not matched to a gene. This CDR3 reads CASSPFDRASYEQYF. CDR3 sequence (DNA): TGTGCCAGCAGTCCATTCGACAGGGCCTCCTACGAGCAGTACTTC.

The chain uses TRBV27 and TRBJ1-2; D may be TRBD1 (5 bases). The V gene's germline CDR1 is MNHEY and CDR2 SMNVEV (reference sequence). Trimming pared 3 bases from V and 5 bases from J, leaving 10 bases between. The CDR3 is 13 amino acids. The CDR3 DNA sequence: TGTGCCAGCAGTTTCATAGGGGCTTATGGCTACACCTTC. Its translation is CASSFIGAYGYTF.

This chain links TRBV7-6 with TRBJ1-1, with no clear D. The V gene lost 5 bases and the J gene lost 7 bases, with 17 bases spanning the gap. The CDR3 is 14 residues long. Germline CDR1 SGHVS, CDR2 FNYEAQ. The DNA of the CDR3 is TGTGCCAGCAGCCCAACGTGGGGAACCGATGAAGCTTTCTTT. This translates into CASSPTWGTDEAFF.

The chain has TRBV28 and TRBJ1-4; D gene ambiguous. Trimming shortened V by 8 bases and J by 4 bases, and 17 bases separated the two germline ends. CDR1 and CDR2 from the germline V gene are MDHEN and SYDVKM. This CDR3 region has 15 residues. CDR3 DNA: TGTGCCAGCTCTGTAGGAAGGAACCGTAATGAAAAACTGTTTTTT. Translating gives CASSVGRNRNEKLFF.

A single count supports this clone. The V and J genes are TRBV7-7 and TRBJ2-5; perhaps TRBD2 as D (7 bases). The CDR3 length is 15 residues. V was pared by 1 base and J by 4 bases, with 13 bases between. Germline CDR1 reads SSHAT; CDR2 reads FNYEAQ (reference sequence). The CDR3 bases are TGTGCCAGCAGCTTAGGAGGGGGGGGTCGAGAGACCCAGTACTTC. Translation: CASSLGGGGRETQYF. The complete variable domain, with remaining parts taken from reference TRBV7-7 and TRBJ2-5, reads GAGVSQSPRYKVTKRGQDVTLRCDPISSHATLYWYQQALGQGPEFLTYFNYEAQPDKSGLPSDRFSAERPEGSISTLTIQRTEQRDSAMYRCASSLGGGGRETQYFGPGTRLLVL.

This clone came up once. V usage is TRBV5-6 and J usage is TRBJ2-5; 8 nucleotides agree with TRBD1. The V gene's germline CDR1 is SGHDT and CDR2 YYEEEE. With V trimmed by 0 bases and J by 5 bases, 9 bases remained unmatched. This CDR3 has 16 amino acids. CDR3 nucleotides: TGTGCCAGCAGCTTGGAGGTAACGACAGGGGATGAGACCCAGTACTTC. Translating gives CASSLEVTTGDETQYF.

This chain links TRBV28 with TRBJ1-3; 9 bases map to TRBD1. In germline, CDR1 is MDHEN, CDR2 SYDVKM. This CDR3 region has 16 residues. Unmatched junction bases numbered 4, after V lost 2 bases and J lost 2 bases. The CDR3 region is CASSLGTGIPGNTIYF. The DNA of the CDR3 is TGTGCCAGCAGTTTAGGGACAGGGATCCCTGGAAACACCATATATTTT.

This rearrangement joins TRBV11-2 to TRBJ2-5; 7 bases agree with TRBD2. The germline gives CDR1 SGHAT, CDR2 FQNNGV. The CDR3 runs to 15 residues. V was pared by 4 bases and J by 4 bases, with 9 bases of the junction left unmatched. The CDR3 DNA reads TGTGCCAGCAGCTCAGGACGAGCGGGGCCAGAGACCCAGTACTTC. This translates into CASSSGRAGPETQYF. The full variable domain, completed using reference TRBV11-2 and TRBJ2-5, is EAGVAQSPRYKIIEKRQSVAFWCNPISGHATLYWYQQILGQGPKLLIQFQNNGVVDDSQLPKDRFSAERLKGVDSTLKIQPAKLEDSAVYLCASSSGRAGPETQYFGPGTRLLVL.

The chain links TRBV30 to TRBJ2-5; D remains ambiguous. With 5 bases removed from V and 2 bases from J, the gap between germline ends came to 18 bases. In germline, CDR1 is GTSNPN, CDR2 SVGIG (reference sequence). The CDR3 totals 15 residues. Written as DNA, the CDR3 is TGTGCCTGGGTGCGTGATGGCACTATACAAGAGACCCAGTACTTC. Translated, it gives CAWVRDGTIQETQYF.

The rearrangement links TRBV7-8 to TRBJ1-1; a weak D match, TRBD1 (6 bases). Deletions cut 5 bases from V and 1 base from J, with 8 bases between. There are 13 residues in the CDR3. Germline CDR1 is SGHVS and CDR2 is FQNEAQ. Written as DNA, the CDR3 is TGTGCCAGCAGCAAGGACAGGAACACTGAAGCTTTCTTT. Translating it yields CASSKDRNTEAFF. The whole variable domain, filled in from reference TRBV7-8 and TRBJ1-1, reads GAGVSQSPRYKVAKRGQDVALRCDPISGHVSLFWYQQALGQGPEFLTYFQNEAQLDKSGLPSDRFFAERPEGSVSTLKIQRTQQEDSAVYLCASSKDRNTEAFFGQGTRLTVV.